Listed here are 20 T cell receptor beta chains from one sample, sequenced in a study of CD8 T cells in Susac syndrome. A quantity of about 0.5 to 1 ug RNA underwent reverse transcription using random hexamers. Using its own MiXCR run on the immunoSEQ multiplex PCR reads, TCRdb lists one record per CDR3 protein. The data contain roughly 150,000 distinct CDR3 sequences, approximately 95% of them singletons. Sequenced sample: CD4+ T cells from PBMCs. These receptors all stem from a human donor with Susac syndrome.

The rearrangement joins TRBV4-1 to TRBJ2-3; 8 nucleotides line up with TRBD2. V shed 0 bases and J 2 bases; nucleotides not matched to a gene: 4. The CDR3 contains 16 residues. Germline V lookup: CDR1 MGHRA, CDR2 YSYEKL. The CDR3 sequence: CASSQDQRGTTDTQYF. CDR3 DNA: TGCGCCAGCAGCCAAGATCAGCGGGGGACCACAGATACGCAGTATTTT.

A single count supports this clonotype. CDR3 residues: CASSVGPSSPDTQYF. Here the CDR3 DNA reads TGTGCCAGCAGCGTAGGTCCTAGCTCTCCCGATACGCAGTATTTT. The V and J genes are TRBV9 and TRBJ2-3; D is perhaps TRBD2 (5 bases). Germline lookup yields CDR1 SGDLS and CDR2 YYNGEE. This CDR3 is built from 15 residues. The germline V and J ends were trimmed by 0 bases and 6 bases, with 14 bases remaining between them. Combining the CDR3 with reference TRBV9 and TRBJ2-3 gives the whole variable domain DSGVTQTPKHLITATGQRVTLRCSPRSGDLSVYWYQQSLDQGLQFLIQYYNGEERAKGNILERFSAQQFPDLHSELNLSSLELGDSALYFCASSVGPSSPDTQYFGPGTRLTVL.

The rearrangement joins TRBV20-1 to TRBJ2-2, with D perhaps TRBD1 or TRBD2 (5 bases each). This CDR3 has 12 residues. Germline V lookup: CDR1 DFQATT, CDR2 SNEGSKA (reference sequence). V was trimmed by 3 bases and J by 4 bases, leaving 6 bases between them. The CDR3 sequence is CSARGVTGELFF. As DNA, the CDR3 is TGCAGTGCTAGGGGGGTCACCGGGGAGCTGTTTTTT.

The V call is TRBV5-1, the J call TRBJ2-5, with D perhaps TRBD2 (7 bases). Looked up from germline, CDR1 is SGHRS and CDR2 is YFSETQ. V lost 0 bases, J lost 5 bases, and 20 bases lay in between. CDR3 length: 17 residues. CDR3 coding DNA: TGCGCCAGCAGCTTGGGGGATCAGGGCGGGGGACACGAGACCCAGTACTTC. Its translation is CASSLGDQGGGHETQYF.

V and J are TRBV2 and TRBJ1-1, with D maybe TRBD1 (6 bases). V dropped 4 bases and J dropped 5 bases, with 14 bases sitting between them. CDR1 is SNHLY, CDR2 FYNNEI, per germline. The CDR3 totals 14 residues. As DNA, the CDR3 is TGTGCCAGCAGTGTATCAGGGGCTTCTACTGAAGCTTTCTTT. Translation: CASSVSGASTEAFF.

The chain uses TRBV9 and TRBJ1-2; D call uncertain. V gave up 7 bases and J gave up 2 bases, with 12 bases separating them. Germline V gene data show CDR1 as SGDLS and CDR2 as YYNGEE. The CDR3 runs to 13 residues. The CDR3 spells CASDRTGNYGYTF. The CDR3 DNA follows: TGTGCCAGCGATAGGACGGGGAACTATGGCTACACCTTC.

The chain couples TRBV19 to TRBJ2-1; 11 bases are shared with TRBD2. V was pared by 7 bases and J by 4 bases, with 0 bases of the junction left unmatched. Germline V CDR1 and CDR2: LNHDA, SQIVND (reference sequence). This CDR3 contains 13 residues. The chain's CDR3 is CASIAGGYNEQFF. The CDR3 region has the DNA TGTGCCAGTATAGCGGGGGGGTACAATGAGCAGTTCTTC.

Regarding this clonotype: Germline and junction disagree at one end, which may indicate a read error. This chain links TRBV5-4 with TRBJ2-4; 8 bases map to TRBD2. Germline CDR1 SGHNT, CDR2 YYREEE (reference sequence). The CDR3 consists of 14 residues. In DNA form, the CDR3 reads TGTGCCAGCAGCGCCTACACTAGCGGAGATACCCTTGACTTC. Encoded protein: CASSAYTSGDTLDF.

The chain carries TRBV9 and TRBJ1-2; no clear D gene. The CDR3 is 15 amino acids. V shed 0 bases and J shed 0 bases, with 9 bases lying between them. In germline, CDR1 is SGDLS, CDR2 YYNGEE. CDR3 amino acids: CASSVASAANYGYTF. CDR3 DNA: TGTGCCAGCAGCGTAGCATCCGCAGCTAACTATGGCTACACCTTC.

The DNA for the CDR3 is TGCAGCGTCAAGGGACTAGCGGCCGGGGAGCTGTTTTTT. Encoded protein: CSVKGLAAGELFF. V usage is TRBV29-1 and J usage is TRBJ2-2; 11 positions agree with TRBD2. V lost 6 bases and J lost 6; bases outside the gene matches: 3. Per germline, CDR1 SQVTM and CDR2 ANQGSEA. The length of the CDR3 is 13 residues.

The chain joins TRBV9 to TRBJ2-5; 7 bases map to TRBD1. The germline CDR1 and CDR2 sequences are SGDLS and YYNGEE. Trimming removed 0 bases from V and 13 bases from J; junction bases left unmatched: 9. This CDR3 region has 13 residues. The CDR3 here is CASSVGVEGQPYF. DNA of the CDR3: TGTGCCAGCAGCGTAGGGGTTGAGGGACAGCCGTACTTC.

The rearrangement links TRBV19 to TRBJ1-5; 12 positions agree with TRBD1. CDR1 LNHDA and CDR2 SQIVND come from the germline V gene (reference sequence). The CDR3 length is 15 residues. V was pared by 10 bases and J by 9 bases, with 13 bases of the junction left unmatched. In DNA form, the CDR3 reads TGTGCCACCTCGGGCGGGGGACAGGGGGCTCGGCCCCAGCATTTT. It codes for CATSGGGQGARPQHF.

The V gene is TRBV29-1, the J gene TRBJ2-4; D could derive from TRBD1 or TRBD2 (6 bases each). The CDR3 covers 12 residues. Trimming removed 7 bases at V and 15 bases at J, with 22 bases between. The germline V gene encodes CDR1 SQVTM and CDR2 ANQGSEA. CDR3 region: CSADRRDNERYF. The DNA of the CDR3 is TGCAGCGCTGACAGGAGGGACAATGAGAGGTACTTC.

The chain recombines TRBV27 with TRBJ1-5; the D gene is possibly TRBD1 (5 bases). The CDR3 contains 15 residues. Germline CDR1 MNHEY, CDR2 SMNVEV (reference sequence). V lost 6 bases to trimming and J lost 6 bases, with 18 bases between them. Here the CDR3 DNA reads TGTGCCAGCAGCCCCGACAGTTTAAACCGTCAGCCCCAGCATTTT. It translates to CASSPDSLNRQPQHF.

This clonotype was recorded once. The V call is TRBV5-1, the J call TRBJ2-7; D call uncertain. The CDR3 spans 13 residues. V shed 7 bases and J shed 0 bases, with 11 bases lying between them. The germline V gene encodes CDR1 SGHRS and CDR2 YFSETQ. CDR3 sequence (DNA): TGCGCCAGCGGGCGTTCGGACTCCTACGAGCAGTACTTC. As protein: CASGRSDSYEQYF.

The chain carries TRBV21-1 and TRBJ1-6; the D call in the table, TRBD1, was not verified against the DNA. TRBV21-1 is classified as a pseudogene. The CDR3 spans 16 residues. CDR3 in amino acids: CASSARGSSYNSPLHF. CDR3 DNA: TGTGCCAGCAGCGCCAGGGGGAGCTCCTATAATTCACCCCTCCACTTT.

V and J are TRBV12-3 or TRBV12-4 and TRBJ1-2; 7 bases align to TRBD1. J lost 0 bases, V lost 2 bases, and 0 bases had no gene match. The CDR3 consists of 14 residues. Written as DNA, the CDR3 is TGTGCCAGCAGTTTAAGGGGGCCTAACTATGGCTACACCTTC. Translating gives CASSLRGPNYGYTF.

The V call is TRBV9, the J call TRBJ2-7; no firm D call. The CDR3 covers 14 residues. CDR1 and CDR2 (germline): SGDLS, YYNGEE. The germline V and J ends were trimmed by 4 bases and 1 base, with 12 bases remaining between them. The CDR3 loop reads CASSLSARSYEQYF. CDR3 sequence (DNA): TGTGCCAGCAGCCTGTCAGCACGTTCCTACGAGCAGTACTTC.

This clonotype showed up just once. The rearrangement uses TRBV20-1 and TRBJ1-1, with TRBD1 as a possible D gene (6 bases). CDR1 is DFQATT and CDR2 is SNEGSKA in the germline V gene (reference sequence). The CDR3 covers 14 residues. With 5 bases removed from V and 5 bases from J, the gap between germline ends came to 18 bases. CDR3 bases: TGCAGTGCTGAACCGACAGGACAGAGAACTGAAGCTTTCTTT. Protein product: CSAEPTGQRTEAFF.

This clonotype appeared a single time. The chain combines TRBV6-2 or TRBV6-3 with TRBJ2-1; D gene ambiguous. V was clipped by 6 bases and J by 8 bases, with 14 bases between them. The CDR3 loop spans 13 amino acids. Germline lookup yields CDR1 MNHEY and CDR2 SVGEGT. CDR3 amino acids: CASRTLVGHEQFF. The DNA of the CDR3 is TGTGCCAGCAGAACTCTAGTAGGCCATGAGCAGTTCTTC.